Below are 16 T cell receptor beta chains sequenced from a single sample in a study of post-analysis software for immune sequencing data. Overall study findings and caveats: With TRBV5-6, TRBV5-1 and TRBV20-1 included, a handful of TRBV segments were more frequent in patients than in controls.

No antigen has been assigned to these receptors. Tagging with unique molecular identifiers was a feature of the TCR beta cDNA libraries. MiXCR was run by TCRdb on the PCR reads, yielding one entry per CDR3 protein. The repertoire includes about half a million distinct CDR3 sequences, under 55% of them detected once, and about an eighth sits in the top ten. The sequenced material came from blood. These receptors originate from a girl under 18 with multiple sclerosis.

This clonotype has only a few counts. The chain has TRBV7-3 and TRBJ2-1, with D uncertain. The germline V and J ends were trimmed by 5 bases and 2 bases, with 13 bases remaining between them. Germline V gene lookup returns CDR1 SGHTA and CDR2 FQGTGA. There are 15 residues in the CDR3. This chain's CDR3 is CASSGPGNAYNEQFF. CDR3 sequence (DNA): TGTGCCAGCAGCGGGCCGGGCAACGCCTACAATGAGCAGTTCTTC.

The gene calls are TRBV7-2 and TRBJ1-1; tentatively, D is TRBD1 (5 bases). In germline, CDR1 is SGHTA, CDR2 FQGNSA. The CDR3 spans 14 residues. V lost 5 bases, J lost 7 bases, and 17 bases lay in between. CDR3 loop: CASSLIAPQGEAFF. As DNA, the CDR3 is TGTGCCAGCAGCCTTATAGCCCCCCAGGGTGAAGCTTTCTTT.

This clonotype has just a few counts. The chain combines TRBV29-1 with TRBJ2-3; D perhaps matches TRBD1 (5 bases). This CDR3 region has 13 residues. V gave up 4 bases and J gave up 6 bases, with 14 bases separating them. Germline V lookup: CDR1 SQVTM, CDR2 ANQGSEA. CDR3 coding DNA: TGCAGCGTTGGAGGCAGGGATGAGGATACGCAGTATTTT. Translating it yields CSVGGRDEDTQYF.

V usage is TRBV5-1 and J usage is TRBJ1-2; weak D call: TRBD1 (6 bases). V dropped 4 bases and J dropped 5 bases, with 21 bases sitting between them. Germline-derived CDR1 and CDR2 are SGHRS and YFSETQ. The CDR3 length is 16 residues. The CDR3 is CASSVPWDTNPYGYTF. DNA for the CDR3: TGCGCCAGCAGCGTCCCGTGGGACACAAACCCGTATGGCTACACCTTC.

This clonotype was counted between two and nine times. The chain couples TRBV12-3 or TRBV12-4 to TRBJ2-5; TRBD2 agrees at 11 bases. Germline trimming cut 2 bases from V and 4 bases from J; bases unmatched to any gene: 3. The CDR3 contains 15 residues. CDR3 in amino acids: CASSLSGLAGETQYF. CDR3 bases: TGTGCCAGCAGTTTAAGCGGACTAGCGGGAGAGACCCAGTACTTC.

Note on this clonotype: The junction differs from germline at one of its ends, possibly a read error. This chain links TRBV9 with TRBJ2-3, with D hard to call. The CDR3 extends over 16 amino acids. Germline V gene lookup returns CDR1 SGDLS and CDR2 YYNGEE. DNA of the CDR3: TGTGCCAGCAGCGTAGCGGGCTTCTCCGGCACAGATATGCAGTATTTT. Its translation is CASSVAGFSGTDMQYF.

This clonotype showed up just a few times. This sequence joins TRBV6-2 or TRBV6-3 and TRBJ2-1, with 7 bases that match TRBD1. With V trimmed by 8 bases and J by 4 bases, 5 bases remained unmatched. The CDR3 consists of 13 residues. The V gene's germline CDR1 is MNHEY and CDR2 SVGEGT. The CDR3 DNA follows: TGTGCCAGCCTTGGGACAGTTTACAATGAGCAGTTCTTC. It is translated as CASLGTVYNEQFF.

The chain is built from TRBV29-1 and TRBJ2-2; 8 bases are shared with TRBD1. Germline V gene sequence: CDR1 SQVTM, CDR2 ANQGSEA. CDR3 size: 15 residues. J was trimmed by 4 bases and V by 1 base; bases with no gene match: 5. The CDR3 region is CSVEVSDRGTGELFF. The CDR3 coding sequence is TGCAGCGTTGAAGTTAGCGACAGGGGCACCGGGGAGCTGTTTTTT.

This clonotype was seen a few times. The V gene is TRBV6-6, the J gene TRBJ2-5; 7 bases match TRBD2. V dropped 8 bases and J dropped 2; count of bases not matched to a gene: 5. The CDR3 length is 13 residues. Germline V gene data show CDR1 as MNHNY and CDR2 as SVGAGI (reference sequence). DNA for the CDR3: TGTGCCAGCGGGAGGGCGGATCAAGAGACCCAGTACTTC. It translates to CASGRADQETQYF.

The V and J genes are TRBV24-1 and TRBJ2-5, with 9 bases fitting TRBD1. The CDR3 covers 15 residues. Germline assignment: CDR1 KGHDR and CDR2 SFDVKD. V trimming: 7 bases; J trimming: 2 bases; junction bases outside the gene matches: 7. CDR3 amino acids: CATSAGQGHQETQYF. As DNA, the CDR3 is TGTGCCACCAGCGCCGGACAGGGGCATCAAGAGACCCAGTACTTC.

The V gene is TRBV5-1, the J gene TRBJ2-7, with 8 bases matching TRBD1. CDR3 size: 15 residues. From germline, CDR1 is SGHRS and CDR2 YFSETQ. J gave up 0 bases and V 4 bases, and 6 bases lay outside the gene matches. CDR3 protein: CASSGGTGYSYEQYF. Written as DNA, the CDR3 is TGCGCCAGCAGCGGAGGGACAGGCTACTCCTACGAGCAGTACTTC.

The gene calls are TRBV14 and TRBJ2-1, with 10 bases aligning to TRBD2. The CDR3 totals 16 residues. V lost 4 bases, J lost 6 bases, and 9 bases stayed unmatched. Germline V gene data show CDR1 as SGHDN and CDR2 as FVKESK. The CDR3 region is CASSPRGSGRINEQFF. The CDR3 nucleotides are TGTGCCAGCAGCCCCCGGGGTAGCGGGAGGATCAATGAGCAGTTCTTC.

This clonotype turned up a few times. This chain uses TRBV27 with TRBJ1-5, with D possibly matching TRBD1 (6 bases). V lost 4 bases to trimming and J lost 2 bases, with 9 bases between them. The CDR3 consists of 14 residues. In germline, CDR1 is MNHEY, CDR2 SMNVEV (reference sequence). The DNA for the CDR3 is TGTGCCAGCAGTTCTACAGGGCGCAATCAGCCCCAGCATTTT. It is translated as CASSSTGRNQPQHF.

The sample holds a few counts of this clonotype. The chain uses TRBV12-3 or TRBV12-4 and TRBJ2-3; the match to TRBD2 covers 7 bases. The CDR3 has 15 amino acids. The V segment lost 3 bases and the J segment 1 base; nucleotides outside the gene matches: 4. The CDR3 DNA reads TGTGCCAGCAGTTTTCGTCGGGAGGGCACAGATACGCAGTATTTT. It specifies CASSFRREGTDTQYF.

A few counts support this clonotype. The chain recombines TRBV6-6 with TRBJ1-2; 7 positions match TRBD1. Germline V gene data show CDR1 as MNHNY and CDR2 as SVGAGI (reference sequence). CDR3 size: 15 residues. The V and J ends lost 6 bases and 4 bases, in that order; junction bases with no gene match: 11. CDR3 bases: TGTGCCAGCAGAACCCAGGGGGTGAAGGGCTATGGCTACACCTTC. It codes for CASRTQGVKGYGYTF.

This clonotype occurred a few times. The V gene is TRBV5-1, the J gene TRBJ2-3; TRBD1 aligns across 8 bases. The junction had 3 bases not matched to a gene; V was cut back by 5 bases and J by 1 base. CDR1 and CDR2 (germline): SGHRS, YFSETQ. The CDR3 is 14 amino acids. CDR3 sequence reads: CASRPTGGTDTQYF. The CDR3 coding sequence is TGCGCCAGCAGGCCGACAGGGGGCACAGATACGCAGTATTTT.